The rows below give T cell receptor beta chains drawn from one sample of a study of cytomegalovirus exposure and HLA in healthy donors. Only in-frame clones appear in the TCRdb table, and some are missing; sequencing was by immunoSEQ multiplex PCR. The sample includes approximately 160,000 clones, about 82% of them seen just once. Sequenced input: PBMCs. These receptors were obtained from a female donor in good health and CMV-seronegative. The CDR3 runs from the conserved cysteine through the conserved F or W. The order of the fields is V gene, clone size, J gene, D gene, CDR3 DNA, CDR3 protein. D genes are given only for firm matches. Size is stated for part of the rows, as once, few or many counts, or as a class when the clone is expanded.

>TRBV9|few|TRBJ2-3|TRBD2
TGTGCCAGCAGCGTACTGGGACTAGCGGGAGTCAGCACAGATACGCAGTATTTT
CASSVLGLAGVSTDTQYF
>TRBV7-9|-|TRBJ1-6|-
TGTGCCAGCAGCTTAGGCGGAGGAGTATTTTACAATTCACCCCTCCACTTT
CASSLGGGVFYNSPLHF
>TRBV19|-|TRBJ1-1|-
TGTGCCAGTATTGACGGGGGGAACACTGAAGCTTTCTTT
CASIDGGNTEAFF
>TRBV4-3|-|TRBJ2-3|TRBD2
TGCGCCAGCAGCCAAAAAGCGGGGGGGCCTATTTTAGATACGCAGTATTTT
CASSQKAGGPILDTQYF
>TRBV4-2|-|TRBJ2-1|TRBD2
TGTGCCAGCAGCCAAGGCCTAGCGGGGGGCGATTTCGGTGAGCAGTTCTTC
CASSQGLAGGDFGEQFF
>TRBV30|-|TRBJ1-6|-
TGTGCCTGGAGTGTAGGACAGACTTCACCCCTCCACTTT
CAWSVGQTSPLHF
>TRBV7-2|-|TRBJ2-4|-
TGTGCCAGCAATATTCTACTAGCCAAAAACATTCAGTACTTC
CASNILLAKNIQYF
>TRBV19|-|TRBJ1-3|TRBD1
TGTGCCAGTCTAACTCCTCGGGACAGGTCCGTCTCTGGAAACACCATATATTTT
CASLTPRDRSVSGNTIYF
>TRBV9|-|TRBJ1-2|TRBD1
TGTGCCAGCAGCGTAGAGGCAGGGGGCTATGGCTACACCTTC
CASSVEAGGYGYTF
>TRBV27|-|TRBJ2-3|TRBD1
TGTGCCAGCAGTCACACCTACAGGGGAACTAGCACAGATACGCAGTATTTT
CASSHTYRGTSTDTQYF
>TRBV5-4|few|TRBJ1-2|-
TGTGCCAGCAGCTCTAATCCGTCGGGCTACACCTTC
CASSSNPSGYTF
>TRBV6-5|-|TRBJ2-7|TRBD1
TGTGCCAGCAGGCCACTCCGGGACAGGTGGGCGCGGCAGTACTTC
CASRPLRDRWARQYF
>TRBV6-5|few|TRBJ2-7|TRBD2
TGTGCCAGCAGTTTCGGGGCGGGGGAAGGATACGAGCAGTACTTC
CASSFGAGEGYEQYF
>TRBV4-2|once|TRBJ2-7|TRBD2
TGTGCCAGCAGCCATAGGACTAGCTACGAGCAGTACTTC
CASSHRTSYEQYF
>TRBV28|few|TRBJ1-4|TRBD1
TGTGCCACCGTTGAGTCCGGACAGGCTGGGAGAAATGAAAAACTGTTTTTT
CATVESGQAGRNEKLFF
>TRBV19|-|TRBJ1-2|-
TGTGCCAGTAGTACGACCATTACAGGGAACTATGGCTACACCTTC
CASSTTITGNYGYTF
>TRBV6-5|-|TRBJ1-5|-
TGTGCCAGCAGTTACTCGAGACAAAGCAATCAGCCCCAGCATTTT
CASSYSRQSNQPQHF
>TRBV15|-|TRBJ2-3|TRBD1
TGTGCCACCAGCAGGACAGGGGGCGTCTCAGATACGCAGTATTTT
CATSRTGGVSDTQYF
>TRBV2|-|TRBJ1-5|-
TGTGCCAGCAGTGCATGGGGGCATAGGGGGAAGCCCCAGCATTTT
CASSAWGHRGKPQHF
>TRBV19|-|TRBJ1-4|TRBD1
TGTGCCAGTAGAAAGCAGGGGGCGGTGGGCGAAAAACTGTTTTTT
CASRKQGAVGEKLFF
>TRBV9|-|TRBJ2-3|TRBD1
TGTGCCAGCAGCGTACGACAGGGGAGCACAGATACGCAGTATTTT
CASSVRQGSTDTQYF
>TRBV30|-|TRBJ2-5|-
TGTGCCTGGAGTGTGGCAGCGGGCCAAGAGACCCAGTACTTC
CAWSVAAGQETQYF
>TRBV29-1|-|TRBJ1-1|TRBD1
TGCAGCGCAGTGACAGGGGGATTTGAAGCTTTCTTT
CSAVTGGFEAFF
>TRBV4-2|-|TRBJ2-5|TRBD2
TGTGCCAGCAGCCGCGACTGGACTAGCGGGGTAACTACGGAGACCCAGTACTTC
CASSRDWTSGVTTETQYF
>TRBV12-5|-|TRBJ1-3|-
TGTGCTAGTGGCTCCCCCGGAAACACCATATATTTT
CASGSPGNTIYF
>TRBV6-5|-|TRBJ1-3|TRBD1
TGTGCCAGCAGCCGTACAGGGGACTCTGGAAACACCATATATTTT
CASSRTGDSGNTIYF
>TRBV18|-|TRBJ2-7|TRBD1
TGTGCCAGCTCACCTGATCGGGACAGGGTAGACTTC
CASSPDRDRVDF
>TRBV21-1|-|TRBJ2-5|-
TGTGCCAGCAGCAAAGAAGTCCAGCGGCACACTCAAGAGACCCAGTACTTC
CASSKEVQRHTQETQYF
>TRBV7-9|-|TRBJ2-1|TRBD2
TGTGCCAGCAGCCTTACCCGGACTAGCGGGAGGGCTAATGAGCAGTTCTTC
CASSLTRTSGRANEQFF